The source of this TCR beta chain is a study of cytomegalovirus exposure and HLA in healthy donors. Whole-study results and caveats: In the 100 to 150 validation repertoires, approximately 94% of cluster scores exceeded 0, per a later analysis.

Donors were drawn from the approximately 120-subject validation cohort, separate from the roughly 670-subject first cohort. The junction had 4 bases not matched to a gene; V was cut back by 0 bases and J by 1 base. The CDR3 extends over 16 amino acids. Germline V gene lookup returns CDR1 SGDLS and CDR2 YYNGEE. Measured with immunoSEQ multiplex PCR; TCRdb has only the in-frame clones, and not every one. The sample shows some 70,000 clones, around 85% of them seen only once. Of note for this clone: Its antigen is unknown.

The V call is TRBV9, the J call TRBJ2-3; 8 bases match TRBD2. This receptor was taken from a man between 25 and 39 years old in good health and CMV-seronegative. The sequencing sample was made of PBMCs. The CDR3, as DNA: TGTGCCAGCAGCGTAGTTAGCGGGACGGGCACAGATACGCAGTATTTT. Protein sequence: CASSVVSGTGTDTQYF.